This T cell receptor beta chain was identified during a study of type 1 regulatory T cells (dated by TCRdb to about 2021). Study-wide context: An in vitro protocol by which a Tr1-enriched, alloantigen-specific CD4 T cell product named T-allo10 was generated was characterized in the study. T-allo10 was being evaluated clinically in patients with hematological malignancies who were receiving allogeneic hematopoietic stem cell transplantation.

As concerns this clonotype: This clone's antigen is unknown. Base quality data are lacking; no much larger clone is found one base away.

Overall results and qualifications from the work: Tr1 cells showed a more restricted TCR repertoire than non-Tr1 cells, which the study interpreted as alloantigen-induced clonal expansion.

The sample was run on an Illumina MiSeq. TCRdb applied fastp at Q25 and MiXCR to the public reads, then kept only in-frame beta chains. Rows are combined by CDR3 protein, so each entry shows the most common genes and DNA. The sample table holds more than 60,000 distinct CDR3 sequences, of which approximately 60% were seen once. About 2% of the sample lies in the top ten. Sequencing was done on a sample of cultured non-Tr1 T cells, either the whole culture or a sorted T cell fraction (not recorded which). The intended sense of this specimen's cell subset or site label: non-Tr1 population from the T-allo10 product. The source is a human donor in good health.

The CDR3 amino acid sequence is: CASSLDGTRRYNEQFF. The nucleotides are TGTGCCAGCAGCTTAGACGGGACCCGTCGATACAATGAGCAGTTCTTC. The V and J genes are TRBV7-2 and TRBJ2-1; the D gene could be TRBD1 or TRBD2, each one agreeing over 5 bases. V gives up 1 base and J gives up 4 bases, and the segment between their germline ends measures 14 bases. Counted from cysteine to phenylalanine, this CDR3 has 16 amino acids. This entry keeps only the CDR3 DNA: 48 bases, framed from base 1. The germline V gene sets CDR1 to SGHTA and CDR2 to FQGNSA.